This T cell receptor (beta chain) was identified during a study of PD-L1 blockade in urothelial cancer. Study context: Patients began atezolizumab, 1,200 mg intravenously every 3 weeks, at some point between 2013 and 2015. Male sex and bladder-origin urothelial cancer were recorded for about 85% of the roughly 30 patients.

The method was immunoSEQ multiplex PCR; TCRdb's version includes in-frame clones alone and lacks a portion of them. Here the sample spans about 49,000 clones, around 79% being singletons. Time point reported: pretreatment peripheral blood. Per patient, between 1 and 8 samples were collected at pretreatment and on-treatment time points. Trimming pared 6 bases from V and 0 bases from J, leaving 8 bases between. The CDR3 is 13 amino acids. Germline V gene lookup returns CDR1 SGHRS and CDR2 YFSETQ. The V and J genes are TRBV5-1 and TRBJ2-3; D possibly corresponds to TRBD1 (6 bases). Sample: PBMCs, taken around atezolizumab (anti-PD-L1) treatment. This receptor was taken from a man in his 70s with urothelial cancer. CDR3 DNA: TGCGCCAGCACAGGGGTTAGCACAGATACGCAGTATTTT. Translated, it gives CASTGVSTDTQYF.